The clone carrying this T cell receptor beta chain was detected ten times or more. The data belong to a study of T cell repertoires in cytomegalovirus infection. TCRdb redid the calling of the reads with MiXCR, one entry per CDR3 protein. Of approximately 500,000 distinct CDR3 sequences listed, about 11% were seen once; the top ten hold approximately 10%. CDR1 and CDR2 (germline): MNHEY, SMNVEV (reference sequence). The CDR3 extends over 14 amino acids. Deletions cut 7 bases from V and 0 bases from J, with 10 bases between. The clonotype was recovered from a human donor in good health (CMV status not recorded). Some clones in this sample may be carry-over from other donors' samples. The rearrangement joins TRBV27 to TRBJ2-1; D uncertain. The material sequenced was PBMCs. CDR3: CASTRAGSYNEQFF. Written as DNA, the CDR3 is TGTGCCAGCACCCGCGCCGGCTCCTACAATGAGCAGTTCTTC.